Sequencing of this T cell receptor beta chain was carried out in a study of patients and donors after allogeneic stem cell transplantation. Each CDR3 protein is one row after TCRdb ran MiXCR on the RT-PCR reads. The sample contains hundreds of thousands of distinct CDR3 sequences, more than 15% of which appear only once. Germline lookup yields CDR1 SGHTA and CDR2 FQGNSA. CDR3 length equals 12 residues. Trimming stripped 6 bases from V and 9 bases from J, with 12 bases between. This clonotype was detected a few times. The clonotype was recovered from a human donor who was either an allogeneic HSCT recipient or a stem cell or donor lymphocyte infusion donor (not recorded which). It is not recorded whose cells these are; they may come from a transplant donor. Sequencing input: blood, either unsorted or a sorted T cell fraction (not recorded which). The rearrangement links TRBV7-2 to TRBJ2-1, with D perhaps TRBD1 or TRBD2 (5 bases each). CDR3 bases: TGTGCCAGCAGGGGACCCCGGGGTGAGCAGTTCTTC. This translates into CASRGPRGEQFF.